This entry lists 27 T cell receptor beta chains sequenced from one sample in a study of identical twins (dated by TCRdb to about 2016). The library was made by 5' RACE. For sequencing, an Illumina HiSeq 2000 was employed. TCRdb trimmed public reads at Q25 via fastp, called clones via MiXCR and kept in-frame beta chains. Entries that share a CDR3 protein sequence are merged under the most common genes and DNA. Recorded for this sample are approximately 630,000 distinct CDR3 sequences; less than 9% of them occurred a single time. The top ten hold 1.6% of the sample. The same specimen was also included in a second study, on yellow fever vaccine responses in identical twins.

Sequenced input: PBMCs. These receptors all come from a woman under 30 in good health.

This clonotype was detected a few times. The chain's CDR3 is CSAQRFPGQGVHEQFF. The CDR3 DNA sequence: TGCAGCGCCCAACGGTTTCCGGGACAGGGGGTACATGAGCAGTTCTTC. The chain employs TRBV29-1 and TRBJ2-1; 11 bases agree with TRBD1. CDR1 and CDR2 from the germline V gene are SQVTM and ANQGSEA. With V trimmed by 7 bases and J by 8 bases, 16 bases remained unmatched. The CDR3 contains 16 residues.

The rearrangement uses TRBV12-3 or TRBV12-4 and TRBJ2-5, with 7 bases matching TRBD1. The CDR3 runs to 13 residues. Germline trimming cut 10 bases from V and 3 bases from J; bases unmatched to any gene: 8. The CDR3 bases are TGTGCCACCCGCGACAGGGAAAAAGAGACCCAGTACTTC. Translating gives CATRDREKETQYF.

There are many counts of this clonotype. This chain links TRBV12-3 or TRBV12-4 with TRBJ2-1; TRBD2 agrees at 11 bases. The J segment lost 7 bases and the V segment lost 7 bases, leaving 12 bases of the junction unmatched. The CDR3 loop spans 16 amino acids. As DNA, the CDR3 is TGTGCCAGCACCACTTCCGGGACTAGCGGAGAGAATGAGCAGTTCTTC. This encodes CASTTSGTSGENEQFF.

In its sample, this clonotype was seen many times. The genes are TRBV10-3 and TRBJ1-1; D gene ambiguous. The CDR3 spans 13 residues. Germline-derived CDR1 and CDR2 are ENHRY and SYGVKD. V lost 0 bases, J lost 4 bases, and 6 bases lay in between. CDR3 in amino acids: CAISESETTEAFF. DNA of the CDR3: TGTGCCATCAGTGAGTCGGAAACCACTGAAGCTTTCTTT.

This clonotype has a count of ten or more. The chain is built from TRBV28 and TRBJ1-1; D remains unclear. The germline V gene has CDR1 MDHEN and CDR2 SYDVKM. V was pared by 8 bases and J by 3 bases, with 10 bases between. This CDR3 region has 12 residues. CDR3 region: CASSPVHTEAFF. The CDR3 region has the DNA TGTGCCAGCTCCCCCGTCCACACTGAAGCTTTCTTT.

This clonotype has only a few counts. The genes are TRBV20-1 and TRBJ1-5, with TRBD1 as a possible D gene (6 bases). The CDR3 runs 16 residues. Trimming took 6 bases from V and 5 from J, leaving 23 bases between them. Germline CDR1 DFQATT, CDR2 SNEGSKA (reference sequence). Here the CDR3 DNA reads TGCAGTGCCAAAACCAACCAAGGGGGACGTTATCAGCCCCAGCATTTT. Translating gives CSAKTNQGGRYQPQHF.

In its sample, this clonotype was seen many times. V usage is TRBV5-1 and J usage is TRBJ1-5; D unclear. The CDR3 contains 14 residues. Germline assignment: CDR1 SGHRS and CDR2 YFSETQ. Trimming shortened V by 0 bases and J by 4 bases, and 8 bases separated the two germline ends. The DNA for the CDR3 is TGCGCCAGCAGCTTGGGTCCTGCAAATCAGCCCCAGCATTTT. Translating it yields CASSLGPANQPQHF.

This clonotype was recorded a few times. The J gene is TRBJ2-5, the V gene TRBV7-2, with 12 bases matching TRBD1. CDR1 is SGHTA, CDR2 FQGNSA, per germline. The V and J ends lost 3 bases and 4 bases, in that order; junction bases with no gene match: 6. The CDR3 has 16 amino acids. The DNA for the CDR3 is TGTGCCAGCAGCTTTAACCGGGACAGGGGGCGAGAGACCCAGTACTTC. The encoded protein is CASSFNRDRGRETQYF.

There are many counts of this clonotype. The rearrangement joins TRBV9 to TRBJ2-5, with 7 bases matching TRBD1. The length of the CDR3 is 14 residues. Germline V gives CDR1 SGDLS, CDR2 YYNGEE. Trimming took 0 bases from V and 3 from J; bases not matched to a gene: 2. The CDR3 coding sequence is TGTGCCAGCAGCGTAGGGGGGACAGAAGAGACCCAGTACTTC. Its translation is CASSVGGTEETQYF.

V and J are TRBV7-3 and TRBJ2-1; TRBD2 agrees at 13 bases. The germline CDR1 and CDR2 sequences are SGHTA and FQGTGA. The CDR3 is 15 residues long. The J segment lost 9 bases and the V segment lost 2 bases, leaving 4 bases of the junction unmatched. CDR3 DNA: TGTGCCAGCAGCTTACGACTAGCGGGAGGCGGTGAGCAGTTCTTC. Translating gives CASSLRLAGGGEQFF. The entire variable domain, with the rest obtained from reference TRBV7-3 and TRBJ2-1, is as follows: GAGVSQTPSNKVTEKGKYVELRCDPISGHTALYWYRQSLGQGPEFLIYFQGTGAADDSGLPNDRFFAVRPEGSVSTLKIQRTERGDSAVYLCASSLRLAGGGEQFFGPGTRLTVL.

In its sample, this clonotype was seen many times. The chain employs TRBV5-1 and TRBJ1-4; D call uncertain. Germline CDR1 and CDR2: SGHRS and YFSETQ. The CDR3 is 13 residues long. The V end lost 1 base, the J end lost 5 bases, and 6 bases lay between the germline ends. The CDR3 loop is CASSLTQNEKLFF. The CDR3 region has the DNA TGCGCCAGCAGCTTGACCCAAAATGAAAAACTGTTTTTT.

V is TRBV5-1 and J is TRBJ1-1; 9 nucleotides agree with TRBD1. The CDR3 sequence is 15 residues long. Looked up from germline, CDR1 is SGHRS and CDR2 is YFSETQ. J gave up 4 bases and V 5 bases, and 9 bases lay outside the gene matches. CDR3 bases: TGCGCCAGCAGACGAGGGACAGGGATAAGCACTGAAGCTTTCTTT. Encoded protein: CASRRGTGISTEAFF.

This clonotype was picked up a small number of times. The chain links TRBV29-1 to TRBJ2-1; 11 nucleotides align to TRBD2. The length of the CDR3 is 16 residues. Losses at the gene ends were 1 base for V and 5 bases for J; bases not matched to a gene: 7. From germline, CDR1 is SQVTM and CDR2 ANQGSEA. In DNA, the CDR3 is TGCAGCGTTGAAGGGTTCCTAGCGGGGGGCAACAATGAGCAGTTCTTC. The encoded protein is CSVEGFLAGGNNEQFF.

Points on this clonotype: This is likely a read error, given that the CDR3 carries no conserved phenylalanine or tryptophan at its end. This rearrangement joins TRBV29-1 to TRBJ2-2, with D unresolved. In germline, CDR1 is SQVTM, CDR2 ANQGSEA. The V end was cut by 1 base, the J end by 7 bases, with 19 bases between. The CDR3 consists of 16 residues. In DNA, the CDR3 is TGCAGCGTTGAAGGGTCCGTGGGCGTAAGCCGCGGGGAGCTGTTTATT. Amino acids: CSVEGSVGVSRGELFI.

This clonotype turned up a few times. In DNA, the CDR3 is TGTGCCATCGGGGACTTTGGGGAGACCCAGTACTTC. Its protein product is CAIGDFGETQYF. This rearrangement joins TRBV10-3 to TRBJ2-5; D may be TRBD2 (6 bases). The CDR3 runs to 12 residues. Germline CDR1 ENHRY, CDR2 SYGVKD. Trimming removed 8 bases from V and 5 bases from J, with 12 bases in between.

This clonotype appeared a few times. The chain combines TRBV20-1 with TRBJ2-1, with D tentatively TRBD2 (5 bases). The germline gives CDR1 DFQATT, CDR2 SNEGSKA (reference sequence). The CDR3 has 12 amino acids. Trimming cost V 6 bases and J 5 bases, with 11 bases left between them. The CDR3 nucleotides are TGCAGTGCCTGGACTCACCACAATGAGCAGTTCTTC. It specifies CSAWTHHNEQFF.

This clonotype was seen only a few times. The V gene is TRBV2, the J gene TRBJ2-2; a possible D gene is TRBD2 (5 bases). Germline-derived CDR1 and CDR2 are SNHLY and FYNNEI. V lost 7 bases to trimming and J lost 5 bases, with 17 bases between them. The CDR3 length is 15 residues. The CDR3 reads CASTFERLKTGELFF. CDR3 coding DNA: TGTGCCAGCACCTTCGAGCGGTTAAAAACCGGGGAGCTGTTTTTT.

This sequence joins TRBV20-1 and TRBJ2-7, with D possibly being TRBD2 (6 bases). Trimming took off 1 base at V and 6 bases at J, with 19 bases between the two ends. Germline assignment: CDR1 DFQATT and CDR2 SNEGSKA (reference sequence). The CDR3 sequence is 15 residues long. Here the CDR3 DNA reads TGCAGTGCTAGAGTAACAGGATCTTGGGGAGGCGAGCAGTACTTC. Residues: CSARVTGSWGGEQYF.

There are many counts of this clonotype. The chain employs TRBV12-3 or TRBV12-4 and TRBJ2-1, with 7 bases aligning to TRBD1. The CDR3 extends over 15 amino acids. With 4 bases clipped from V and 1 base from J, the junction kept 4 bases outside the gene matches. CDR3: CASSSTGRSYNEQFF. The CDR3 DNA reads TGTGCCAGCAGTTCGACAGGGCGATCCTACAATGAGCAGTTCTTC.

The rearrangement uses TRBV20-1 and TRBJ2-7, with TRBD2 matching over 9 bases. This CDR3 spans 16 amino acids. V lost 1 base and J lost 0; bases outside the gene matches: 7. Per germline, CDR1 DFQATT and CDR2 SNEGSKA (reference sequence). CDR3 bases: TGCAGTGCTAGAGGTAGCGGGAGCCGTAGCTCCTACGAGCAGTACTTC. Its translation is CSARGSGSRSSYEQYF.

The rearrangement uses TRBV12-3 or TRBV12-4 and TRBJ2-3, with 7 nucleotides matching TRBD2. Trimming took 2 bases from V and 4 from J; bases not matched to a gene: 3. The CDR3 spans 14 residues. The CDR3 sequence: CASSLTSAPDTQYF. CDR3 nucleotide sequence: TGTGCCAGCAGTTTAACTAGCGCCCCAGATACGCAGTATTTT.

V usage is TRBV12-3 or TRBV12-4 and J usage is TRBJ2-5, with D hard to call. V lost 6 bases, J lost 0 bases, and 2 bases lay in between. The CDR3 runs to 11 residues. Written as DNA, the CDR3 is TGTGCCAGCAGGAACCAAGAGACCCAGTACTTC. Its translation is CASRNQETQYF.

This chain joins TRBV20-1 and TRBJ2-1; 13 bases are shared with TRBD2. After removal of 6 bases from V and 9 bases from J, the junction contained 5 bases not matched to a gene. The CDR3 spans 13 residues. Per the germline V gene, CDR1 is DFQATT and CDR2 is SNEGSKA (reference sequence). This CDR3 is CSATGLAGLEQFF. The CDR3 bases are TGCAGTGCGACGGGACTAGCGGGACTTGAGCAGTTCTTC.

This chain connects TRBV6-5 to TRBJ2-3; no firm D call. The CDR3 totals 16 residues. The V gene lost 2 bases and the J gene lost 5 bases, with 17 bases spanning the gap. CDR1 is MNHEY, CDR2 SVGAGI, per germline. Here the CDR3 DNA reads TGTGCCAGCAGTTACCGGGCAGGAGTGGTAGAAGATACGCAGTATTTT. It encodes CASSYRAGVVEDTQYF.

This clonotype was observed many times. The chain combines TRBV5-1 with TRBJ1-1, with D possibly TRBD1 on 5 matching bases. The CDR3 extends over 16 amino acids. Germline V lookup: CDR1 SGHRS, CDR2 YFSETQ. The V end lost 1 base, the J end lost 0 bases, and 13 bases lay between the germline ends. For the CDR3, the DNA is TGCGCCAGCAGCTTGACCAAGACAGTCATGAACACTGAAGCTTTCTTT. Residues: CASSLTKTVMNTEAFF.

The chain couples TRBV23-1 to TRBJ2-7, with 9 bases identical to TRBD2. TRBV23-1 is classed as an ORF, of uncertain function. The CDR3 totals 15 residues. Losses at the gene ends were 1 base for V and 6 bases for J; bases not matched to a gene: 7. The CDR3 DNA is TGCGCCAGCAGTCAATGGGGTAGCGGGAGTGTCGAGCAGTACTTC. The encoded protein is CASSQWGSGSVEQYF.

This sequence joins TRBV11-1 and TRBJ2-1; 8 nucleotides match TRBD2. The trim removed 7 bases at V and 3 bases at J, leaving 20 bases unmatched. Germline CDR1 and CDR2: SGHAT and FQDESV (reference sequence). This CDR3 is 19 amino acids long. The CDR3 nucleotides read TGTGCCAGCAAATATCTCCCTTGGCGGGAGGACCCTAACTACAATGAGCAGTTCTTC. Its protein product is CASKYLPWREDPNYNEQFF.